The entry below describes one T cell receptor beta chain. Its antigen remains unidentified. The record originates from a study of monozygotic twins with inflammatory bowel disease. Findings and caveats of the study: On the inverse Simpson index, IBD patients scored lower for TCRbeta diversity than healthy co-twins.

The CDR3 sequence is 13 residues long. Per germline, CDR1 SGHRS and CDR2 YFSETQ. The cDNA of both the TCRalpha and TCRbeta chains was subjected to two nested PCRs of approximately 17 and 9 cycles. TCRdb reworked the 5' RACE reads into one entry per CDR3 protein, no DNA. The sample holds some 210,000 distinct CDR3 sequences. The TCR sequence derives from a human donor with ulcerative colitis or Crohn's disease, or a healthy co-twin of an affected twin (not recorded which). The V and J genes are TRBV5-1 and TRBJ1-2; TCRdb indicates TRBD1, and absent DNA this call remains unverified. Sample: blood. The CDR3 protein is CASSTQGEYGYTF.